The T cell receptor beta chain described here comes from a study of PD-L1 blockade in urothelial cancer (dated by TCRdb to 2015 to 2018). In the study overall: Therapy was started in the mid-2010s for all patients, and atezolizumab 1,200 mg was administered intravenously every 3 weeks. About nine tenths of the roughly 29 patients were identified as males with urothelial cancer of bladder origin, and a prior smoking history was reported by 18 of 29 patients. Patients had an ECOG performance status of 0 or 1 and had received between 0 and 3 prior chemotherapy regimens. Pretreatment blood TCR-seq was available for 30 or so patients, at least one posttreatment blood collection was obtained for about 24 patients, and tumor TCR-seq was available for about 24 patients. Blood samples gave median yields of approximately 130,000 T cells and 65,000 to 85,000 unique TCRs, along with a median clonality of 0.080. Durable clinical benefit was defined as progression-free survival longer than 6 months, and TCR features were also tested against progression-free and overall survival. TCR sequencing covered pretreatment tumor samples and matched, serially collected peripheral blood taken before and after atezolizumab treatment. Whole exome sequencing and RNA sequencing of pretreatment tumors were performed alongside TCR sequencing in the same patients. The study was an exploratory multi-omic analysis of somatic, immune and clinical correlates of response to PD-L1 blockade with atezolizumab in urothelial cancer. Blood samples were analyzed 3 weeks after the start of treatment (second dose) and 6 weeks after the start of treatment. Several patients achieved durable clinical benefit and approximately 20 did not. The paper as a whole reports these results and caveats: Because the sample size was small (n ≈ 29) and many exploratory analyses were performed, the results are intended to be hypothesis-generating. Among patients with durable benefit, tumor-associated TCR clones showed greater expansion in peripheral blood 3 weeks after treatment started (n of about 21, p = 0.022). Improved progression-free and overall survival was associated with having pretreatment peripheral blood TCR clonality below the median.

Synthetic TCR analog templates were spiked into each PCR so that absolute template abundance could be estimated from read counts. The immunoSEQ assay used bias-controlled V and J gene primers to amplify TCRbeta CDR3 regions from genomic DNA. Sequencing of rearranged TCRbeta segments was done at approximately 20X coverage. The study's processing was this. Clustering was used to correct sequencing errors, and CDR3s were annotated against IMGT so that V, D and J genes could be assigned. Only productive TCRbeta rearrangements were used in downstream analyses, excluding out-of-frame or stop-codon sequences. To compute clonality, Shannon entropy was normalized by the log of the number of unique productive sequences and then subtracted from one. Clones differing between time points or between blood and tumor were identified by Fisher's exact test with Benjamini-Hochberg correction at adjusted p below 0.01. The table comes from immuneACCESS by way of TCRdb, which keeps in-frame sequences with V and J called. Part of the clones is missing from these tables; in studies checked, under half for an unresolved V gene and the rest for unknown reasons. V and J calls and clone size are those listed in that table; D and trimming were worked out from the DNA. The sample yields approximately 83,000 clones; 70% to 90% were counted once. The ten largest clones take up around 8.1% of the sample.

Concerning this clone itself: Its antigen is unknown. Within one base of it there is no much larger clone, and no base qualities were kept.

V loses 6 bases at its end and J loses 3 bases; junction bases beyond the gene matches: 5. In the germline V gene, CDR1 corresponds to SNHLY and CDR2 to FYNNEI. The CDR3 spans 15 residues, from the cysteine through the phenylalanine. Only the CDR3 region is kept as DNA, spanning 45 bases read in frame from base 1. This specimen's time point label, interpreted: peripheral blood 6 weeks after treatment start. A cohort of more than 25 patients with locally advanced or metastatic urothelial carcinoma, treated at Memorial Sloan Kettering on a trial protocol, was included. Peripheral blood mononuclear cells were collected pretreatment and during treatment, with between 1 and 8 total time points obtained per patient. The Qiagen DNeasy Blood extraction kit was used to purify genomic DNA from total PBMCs and tumor samples. PBMCs were collected pretreatment and during treatment, and were isolated and stored as previously described.

Rearrangement joined TRBV2 to TRBJ2-2; 9 bases in the junction line up with TRBD1. This TCR came from a man in his 70s with urothelial cancer. This specimen was PBMCs, taken around atezolizumab (anti-PD-L1) treatment. The sequenced DNA: TGTGCCAGCAGGCCCGGGACAGGGTACACCGGGGAGCTGTTTTTT. This sequence encodes CASRPGTGYTGELFF.